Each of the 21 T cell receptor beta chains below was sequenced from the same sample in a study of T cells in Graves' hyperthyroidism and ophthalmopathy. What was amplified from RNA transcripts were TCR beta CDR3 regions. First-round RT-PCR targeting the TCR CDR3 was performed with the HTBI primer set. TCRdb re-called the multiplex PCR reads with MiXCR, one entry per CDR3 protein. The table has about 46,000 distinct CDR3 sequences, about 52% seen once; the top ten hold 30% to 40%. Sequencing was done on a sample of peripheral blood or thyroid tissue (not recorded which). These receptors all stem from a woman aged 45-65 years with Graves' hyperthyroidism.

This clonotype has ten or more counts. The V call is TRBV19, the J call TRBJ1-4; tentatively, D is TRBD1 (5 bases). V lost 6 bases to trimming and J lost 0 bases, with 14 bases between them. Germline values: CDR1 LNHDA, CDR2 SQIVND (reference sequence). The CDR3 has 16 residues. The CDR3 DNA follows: TGTGCCAGTAGCCACAGCAGGGCCACAACTAATGAAAAACTGTTTTTT. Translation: CASSHSRATTNEKLFF. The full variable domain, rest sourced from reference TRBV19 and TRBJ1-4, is DGGITQSPKYLFRKEGQNVTLSCEQNLNHDAMYWYRQDPGQGLRLIYYSQIVNDFQKGDIAEGYSVSREKKESFPLTVTSAQKNPTAFYLCASSHSRATTNEKLFFGSGTQLSVL.

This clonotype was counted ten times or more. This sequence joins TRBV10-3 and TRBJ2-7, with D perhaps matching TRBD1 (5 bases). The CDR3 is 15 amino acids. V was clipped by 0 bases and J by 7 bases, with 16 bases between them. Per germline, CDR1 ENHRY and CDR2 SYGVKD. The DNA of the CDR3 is TGTGCCATCAGTGAGTCAAATAGGGGCTTTGGAGAGCAGTACTTC. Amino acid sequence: CAISESNRGFGEQYF.

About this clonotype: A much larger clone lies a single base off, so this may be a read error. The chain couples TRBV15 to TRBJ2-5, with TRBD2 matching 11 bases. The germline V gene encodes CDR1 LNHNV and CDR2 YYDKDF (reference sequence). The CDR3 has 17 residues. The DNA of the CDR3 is TGTGCCACCAGCCCGCCGACTAGCGGGGCAACCCAAGAGGCCCAGTACTTC. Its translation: CATSPPTSGATQEAQYF.

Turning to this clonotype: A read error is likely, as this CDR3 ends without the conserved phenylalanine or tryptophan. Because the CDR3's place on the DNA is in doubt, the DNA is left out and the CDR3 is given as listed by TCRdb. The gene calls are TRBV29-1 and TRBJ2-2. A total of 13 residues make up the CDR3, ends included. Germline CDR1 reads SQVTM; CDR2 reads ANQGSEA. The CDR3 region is CSVFGANTGELTP.

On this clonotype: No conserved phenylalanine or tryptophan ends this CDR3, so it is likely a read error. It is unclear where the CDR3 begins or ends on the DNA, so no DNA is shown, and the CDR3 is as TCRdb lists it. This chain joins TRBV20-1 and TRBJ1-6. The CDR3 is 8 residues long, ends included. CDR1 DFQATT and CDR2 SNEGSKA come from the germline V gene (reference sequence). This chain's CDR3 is CSASNPTS.

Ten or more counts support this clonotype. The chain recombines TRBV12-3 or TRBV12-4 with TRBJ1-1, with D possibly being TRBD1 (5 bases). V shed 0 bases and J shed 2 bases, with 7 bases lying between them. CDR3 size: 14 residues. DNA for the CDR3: TGTGCCAGCAGTTTAGCGGGGGGAAACACTGAAGCTTTCTTT. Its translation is CASSLAGGNTEAFF.

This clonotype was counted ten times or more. This CDR3 is CASSQVHQLEKLFF. The CDR3 DNA reads TGCGCCAGCAGCCAGGTACACCAGCTTGAAAAACTGTTTTTT. V usage is TRBV4-1 and J usage is TRBJ1-4; D unclear. The V gene lost 3 bases and the J gene lost 7 bases, with 12 bases spanning the gap. The CDR3 spans 14 residues. Germline CDR1 MGHRA, CDR2 YSYEKL.

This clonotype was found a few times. The DNA for the CDR3 is TGTGCCAGCAGTTTATTGGGGATTAGAACGGGCGAGCAGTACTTC. Translating gives CASSLLGIRTGEQYF. This chain joins TRBV28 and TRBJ2-7; D is unresolved. Germline lookup yields CDR1 MDHEN and CDR2 SYDVKM. CDR3 length equals 15 residues. With 1 base removed from V and 6 bases from J, the gap between germline ends came to 16 bases.

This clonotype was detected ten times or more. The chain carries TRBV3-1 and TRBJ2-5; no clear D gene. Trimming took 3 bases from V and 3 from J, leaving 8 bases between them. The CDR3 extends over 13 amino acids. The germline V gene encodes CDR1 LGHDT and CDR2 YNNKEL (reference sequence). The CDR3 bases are TGTGCCAGCAGCCAGGGTTATAAAGAGACCCAGTACTTC. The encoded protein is CASSQGYKETQYF.

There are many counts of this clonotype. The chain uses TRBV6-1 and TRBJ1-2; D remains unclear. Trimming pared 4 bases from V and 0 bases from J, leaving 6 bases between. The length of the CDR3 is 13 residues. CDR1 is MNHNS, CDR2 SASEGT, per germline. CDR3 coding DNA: TGTGCCAGCAGTGGGGCAGCTAACTATGGCTACACCTTC. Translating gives CASSGAANYGYTF.

The DNA of the CDR3 is TGTGCCAGCAACGGAGGACAGAACATGAACACTGAAGCTTTCTTT. The encoded protein is CASNGGQNMNTEAFF. This chain links TRBV2 with TRBJ1-1; weak D call: TRBD1 (6 bases). V was pared by 7 bases and J by 0 bases, with 15 bases between. CDR3 length: 15 residues. CDR1 SNHLY and CDR2 FYNNEI come from the germline V gene.

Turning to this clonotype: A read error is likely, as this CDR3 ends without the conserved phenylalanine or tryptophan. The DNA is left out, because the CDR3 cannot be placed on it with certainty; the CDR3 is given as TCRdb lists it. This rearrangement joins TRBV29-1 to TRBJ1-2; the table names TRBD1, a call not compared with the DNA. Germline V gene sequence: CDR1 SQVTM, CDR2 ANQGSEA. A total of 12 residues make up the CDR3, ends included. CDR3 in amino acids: CSVAWRGNGYAS.

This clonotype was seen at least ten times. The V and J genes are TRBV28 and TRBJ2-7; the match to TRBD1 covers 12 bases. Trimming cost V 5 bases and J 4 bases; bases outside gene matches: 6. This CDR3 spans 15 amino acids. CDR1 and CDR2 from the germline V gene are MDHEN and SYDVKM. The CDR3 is CASSPPGQGAYEQYF. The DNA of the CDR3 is TGTGCCAGCAGTCCACCGGGACAGGGGGCTTACGAGCAGTACTTC.

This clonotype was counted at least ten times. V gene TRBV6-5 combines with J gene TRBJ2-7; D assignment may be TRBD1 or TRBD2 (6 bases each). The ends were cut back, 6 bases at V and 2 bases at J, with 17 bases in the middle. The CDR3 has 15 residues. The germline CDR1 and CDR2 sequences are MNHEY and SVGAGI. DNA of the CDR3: TGTGCCAGCAGCTTAATCAGGGGAGGAACCTACGAGCAGTACTTC. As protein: CASSLIRGGTYEQYF.

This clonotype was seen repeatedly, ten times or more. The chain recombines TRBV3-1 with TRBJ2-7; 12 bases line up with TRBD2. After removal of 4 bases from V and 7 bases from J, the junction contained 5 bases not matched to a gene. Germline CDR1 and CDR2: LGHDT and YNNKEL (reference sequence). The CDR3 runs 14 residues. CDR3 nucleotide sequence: TGTGCCAGCAGCCCTAGCGGGAGGGCCAGGGAGCAGTACTTC. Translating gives CASSPSGRAREQYF.

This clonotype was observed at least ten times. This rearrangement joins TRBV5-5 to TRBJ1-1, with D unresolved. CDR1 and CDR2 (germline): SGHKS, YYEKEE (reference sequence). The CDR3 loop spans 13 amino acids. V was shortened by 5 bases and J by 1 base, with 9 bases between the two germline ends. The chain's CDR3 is CASSYDENTEAFF. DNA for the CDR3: TGTGCCAGCAGTTACGATGAGAACACTGAAGCTTTCTTT.

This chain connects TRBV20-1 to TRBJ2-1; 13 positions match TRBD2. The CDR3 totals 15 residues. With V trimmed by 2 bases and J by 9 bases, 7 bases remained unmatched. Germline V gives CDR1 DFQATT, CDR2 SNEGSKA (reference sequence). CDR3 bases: TGCAGTGCTAGAACGGGACTAGCGGGACCTAGTGAGCAGTTCTTC. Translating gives CSARTGLAGPSEQFF.

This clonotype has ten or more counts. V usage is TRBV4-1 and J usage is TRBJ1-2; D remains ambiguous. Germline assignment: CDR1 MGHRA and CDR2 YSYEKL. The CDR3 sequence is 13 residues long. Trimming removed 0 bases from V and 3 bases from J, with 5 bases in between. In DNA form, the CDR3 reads TGCGCCAGCAGCCAAGATAGGGACTATGGCTACACCTTC. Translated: CASSQDRDYGYTF.

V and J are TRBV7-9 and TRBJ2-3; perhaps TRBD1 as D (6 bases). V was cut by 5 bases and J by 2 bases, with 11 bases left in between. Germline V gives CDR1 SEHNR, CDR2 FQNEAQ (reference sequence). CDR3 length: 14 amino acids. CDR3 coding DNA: TGTGCCAGCAGCGTCCGGGACACCACAGATACGCAGTATTTT. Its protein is CASSVRDTTDTQYF.

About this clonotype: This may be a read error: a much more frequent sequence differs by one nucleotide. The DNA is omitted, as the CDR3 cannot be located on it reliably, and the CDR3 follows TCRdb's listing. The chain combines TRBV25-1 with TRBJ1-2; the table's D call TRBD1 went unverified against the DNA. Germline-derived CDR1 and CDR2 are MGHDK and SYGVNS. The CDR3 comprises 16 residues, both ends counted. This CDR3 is CACSARDRQLAYGYTF.

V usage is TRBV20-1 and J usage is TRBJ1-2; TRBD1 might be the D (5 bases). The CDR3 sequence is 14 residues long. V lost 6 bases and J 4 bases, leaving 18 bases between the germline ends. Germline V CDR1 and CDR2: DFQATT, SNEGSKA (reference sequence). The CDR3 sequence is CSAGTSGTAYGYTF. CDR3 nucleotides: TGCAGTGCGGGGACTAGCGGGACGGCCTATGGCTACACCTTC.